The entry below describes one T cell receptor beta chain. Its antigen remains unidentified. About 0.5 to 1 ug RNA was reverse transcribed with random hexamers. The immunoSEQ assay covered 54 Vbeta and 13 Jbeta segments for CDR3. TCRdb used MiXCR to reprocess the immunoSEQ multiplex PCR reads, holding one entry per CDR3 protein. The sample lists roughly 400,000 distinct CDR3 sequences, 75% to 90% seen once, with 0.12% in the top ten. These data are taken from a study of CD8 T cells in Susac syndrome. Whole-study findings and limits: Regarding the TCR sequencing and HLA analysis, the study admitted that a relatively small number of individuals were involved.

This sequence was found in a human donor with multiple sclerosis. The sample was CD8+ T cells from PBMCs.

Written as DNA, the CDR3 is TGTGCCAGCAGTTTCCCGGGCCACGAGCAGTACTTC. It is translated as CASSFPGHEQYF. The chain employs TRBV28 and TRBJ2-7; D not certain. The CDR3 sequence is 12 residues long. Trimming left V 3 bases short and J 5 bases short, with 8 bases between. The germline V gene encodes CDR1 MDHEN and CDR2 SYDVKM. Together with reference TRBV28 and TRBJ2-7, the CDR3 gives the full variable domain: DVKVTQSSRYLVKRTGEKVFLECVQDMDHENMFWYRQDPGLGLRLIYFSYDVKMKEKGDIPEGYSVSREKKERFSLILESASTNQTSMYLCASSFPGHEQYFGPGTRLTVT.